Detailed here is one T cell receptor beta chain. Its antigen is unknown. V was pared by 5 bases and J by 6 bases, with 18 bases between. The CDR3 totals 15 residues. Looked up from germline, CDR1 is SEHNR and CDR2 is FQNEAQ (reference sequence). The donors gave bone marrow, and they were healthy. Use of 60 Vbeta and 13 Jbeta primers characterized the PCR. Clones were sequenced by immunoSEQ multiplex PCR, and TCRdb holds only the in-frame ones, with some missing. The table lists fewer than 200,000 clones, approximately 71% of them singletons. The sample belongs to a study of cytomegalovirus exposure and HLA in healthy donors. Study outcomes and limitations: In an earlier analysis, about 87% or about 30%: the productive usage of most TCR beta V segments. Several of the most significant clusters appeared, in a later analysis, to be linked to common viral pathogens.

Sequencing was carried out using PBMCs. The V call is TRBV7-9, the J call TRBJ2-3, with D possibly TRBD2 on 6 matching bases. This TCR derives from a woman under 30 in good health and CMV-seropositive. The CDR3 bases are TGTGCCAGCAGCCCCCATTGGGGAGGAACGGATACGCAGTATTTT. Its protein is CASSPHWGGTDTQYF.